Listed below are T cell receptor beta chains from one sample, sequenced in a study of cytomegalovirus exposure and HLA in healthy donors. Some clones are missing from TCRdb's copy, which holds only in-frame ones; the method was immunoSEQ multiplex PCR. This table holds some 90,000 clones, 80% to 85% found once. The sequenced sample consisted of PBMCs. These receptor sequences come from a man aged 40-55 years in good health and CMV-seronegative. The CDR3 runs from the conserved cysteine through the conserved F or W. A D gene is named only where the DNA matches it firmly. Clone size is given for some rows only: seen once, a few or many times, or a class if the clone is expanded.

j_call	clone_size	v_call	d_call	cdr3_nt	cdr3_aa
TRBJ2-7	once	TRBV4-2	-	TGTGCCAGCAGCCGAGACAGGACCTACGAGCAGTACTTC	CASSRDRTYEQYF
TRBJ1-5	-	TRBV6-1	-	TGTGCCAGCAGGGGGGGAGTAGAAAATCAGCCCCAGCATTTT	CASRGGVENQPQHF
TRBJ2-1	few	TRBV6-1	TRBD1	TGTGCCAGCACCACGGGACAGTATTACAATGAGCAGTTCTTC	CASTTGQYYNEQFF
TRBJ2-7	-	TRBV6-5	TRBD1	TGTGCCAGCAGGGACAGGGACGAGCAGTACTTC	CASRDRDEQYF
TRBJ2-3	few	TRBV2	TRBD2	TGTGCCAGCAGCGACAGCGGGGGGGCCGGAGATACGCAGTATTTT	CASSDSGGAGDTQYF
TRBJ1-2	few	TRBV2	-	TGTGCCAGCAAGAGGGATGGCTATGGCTACACCTTC	CASKRDGYGYTF
TRBJ2-2	-	TRBV10-2	TRBD1	TGCGCCAGCTTGGGACGGACAGGGTGGACCGGGGAGCTGTTTTTT	CASLGRTGWTGELFF
TRBJ2-7	-	TRBV7-8	-	TGTGCCAGCAGCTCCGAGGGACACTCCTACGAGCAGTACTTC	CASSSEGHSYEQYF
TRBJ1-3	few	TRBV30	-	TGTGCCTGGGGCGGACTGACCTCTGGAAACACCATATATTTT	CAWGGLTSGNTIYF
TRBJ2-1	-	TRBV2	-	TGTGCCAGCAGAGACAGAGTAAGGAATGAGCAGTTCTTC	CASRDRVRNEQFF
TRBJ1-1	-	TRBV5-1	-	TGCGCCAGCAGCTTGACGCCCATAGCTGATGCTTTCTTT	CASSLTPIADAFF
TRBJ1-1	-	TRBV6-1	-	TGTGCCAGCAGTGATGTTCCCGGGAGCGGCACTGAAGCTTTCTTT	CASSDVPGSGTEAFF
TRBJ2-1	-	TRBV5-4	-	TGTGCCAGCAGCTTGGGAGGTTACAATGAGCAGTTCTTC	CASSLGGYNEQFF
TRBJ2-1	-	TRBV7-9	TRBD1	TGTGCCAGCAGCGGCCGGGACAGGGGGCGCGGTGAGCAGTTCTTC	CASSGRDRGRGEQFF
TRBJ1-1	-	TRBV5-1	TRBD1	TGCGCCAGCAGCCCACACACGCAAGGGACAGTGAACACTGAAGCTTTCTTT	CASSPHTQGTVNTEAFF
TRBJ1-4	few	TRBV21-1	-	TGTGCCAGCAGCAACGACGAGGCAAAACTGTTTTTT	CASSNDEAKLFF
TRBJ2-1	-	TRBV5-1	-	TGCGCCAGCAGCTTGCGAGAGTTTAGCTCCTACAATGAGCAGTTCTTC	CASSLREFSSYNEQFF
TRBJ2-7	-	TRBV16	-	TGTGCCAGCACCCACACCCCTGGCCGCACCTACGAGCAGTACTTC	CASTHTPGRTYEQYF
TRBJ1-5	-	TRBV6-5	TRBD1	TGTGCCAGCAGTGGAGGACAGGGGGTGTTTCAGCCCCAGCATTTT	CASSGGQGVFQPQHF
TRBJ2-7	-	TRBV5-1	-	TGCGCCAGCAGCCGAACAGGGACATTCTACGAGCAGTACTTC	CASSRTGTFYEQYF
TRBJ2-7	-	TRBV11-2	TRBD2	TGTGCCAGCAGCTTAGTAGCGGGGGACTACGAGCAGTACTTC	CASSLVAGDYEQYF
TRBJ2-3	-	TRBV5-5	TRBD2	TGTGCCAGCAGCTTGCTGCCAGCGGGGGGACTAAGCACAGATACGCAGTATTTT	CASSLLPAGGLSTDTQYF
TRBJ2-5	-	TRBV7-2	-	TGTGCCAGCAGCAAGGGGGGACAGAAAGAGACCCAGTACTTC	CASSKGGQKETQYF
TRBJ2-7	-	TRBV27	-	TGTGCCAGCAGTTTTGGGAGCAGGGGAGGGGACTACGAGCAGTACTTC	CASSFGSRGGDYEQYF
TRBJ1-1	once	TRBV18	-	TGTGCCAGCTCAACCGGGAACACTGAAGCTTTCTTT	CASSTGNTEAFF
TRBJ1-5	-	TRBV28	TRBD1	TGTGCCAGCAGTTTCGACAGGGGGCAGCCCCAGCATTTT	CASSFDRGQPQHF
TRBJ2-7	-	TRBV28	TRBD2	TGTGCCAGCAGTTTCCGGGGGGGCGGTTACGAGCAGTACTTC	CASSFRGGGYEQYF
TRBJ1-5	-	TRBV11-2	-	TGTGCCAGCAGCCTTGGGGCAGGGAAAATCAATCAGCCCCAGCATTTT	CASSLGAGKINQPQHF
TRBJ1-1	-	TRBV5-6	TRBD1	TGTGCCAGCAGCTTATCAGGGGGTGGGAGAGCTTTCTTT	CASSLSGGGRAFF
TRBJ2-5	-	TRBV11-2	-	TGTGCCAGCAGCTTAGACAGGTTTGAGACCCAGTACTTC	CASSLDRFETQYF
TRBJ2-3	-	TRBV7-7	-	TGTGCCAGCAGCACGTCTAGCGTCGATACGCAGTATTTT	CASSTSSVDTQYF
TRBJ1-1	once	TRBV30	-	TGTGCCACCGGACTTGGGGGGTATGAAGCTTTCTTT	CATGLGGYEAFF
TRBJ2-3	-	TRBV6-6	-	TGTGCCAGCGAGGGAACAGATACGCAGTATTTT	CASEGTDTQYF
TRBJ1-2	-	TRBV27	TRBD1	TGTGCCAGCAGTTCTGGACAGGGAACGTATGGCTACACCTTC	CASSSGQGTYGYTF
TRBJ2-5	-	TRBV7-6	TRBD2	TGTGCCAGCAGCTTAGGCGTAGCGGGGGGGAAAGAGACCCAGTACTTC	CASSLGVAGGKETQYF
TRBJ2-2	-	TRBV9	-	TGTGCCAGCAGCGTAGGGGGGGGCGCGACCGGGGAGCTGTTTTTT	CASSVGGGATGELFF
TRBJ2-5	-	TRBV5-4	TRBD2	TGTGCCAGCAGCCCCGATCCGGGGGGGCAGTGGGAGACCCAGTACTTC	CASSPDPGGQWETQYF
TRBJ2-3	-	TRBV11-2	-	TGTGCCAGCAGCCCCAGGACGGGGGAGGATACGCAGTATTTT	CASSPRTGEDTQYF
TRBJ1-1	-	TRBV21-1	-	TGTGCCAGCAGCAAAGTTAGGCGGACAGCAATTGAAGCTTTCTTT	CASSKVRRTAIEAFF
TRBJ1-1	-	TRBV28	TRBD1	TGTGCCAGCAGTGGTACAGGGGGCGCGAATTTCTTT	CASSGTGGANFF
TRBJ2-7	-	TRBV5-1	TRBD1	TGCGCCAACAGCTCCATGGACAGGGTGTACGAGCAGTACTTC	CANSSMDRVYEQYF
TRBJ2-5	-	TRBV7-6	TRBD1	TGTGCCAGCAGCTTAGAAGCAGGGACAGGGCGGGAGACCCAGTACTTC	CASSLEAGTGRETQYF
TRBJ2-7	-	TRBV2	-	TGTGCCAGCAGTGAACATAGTTCGAGAGAGCAGTACTTC	CASSEHSSREQYF
TRBJ2-3	-	TRBV7-9	TRBD1	TGTGCCAGCACCGGACAGGGAGGTAATACGCAGTATTTT	CASTGQGGNTQYF
TRBJ1-2	-	TRBV6-4	-	TGTGCCAGCAGAAGCGCGGCTAACTATGGCTACACCTTC	CASRSAANYGYTF
TRBJ1-4	-	TRBV28	-	TGTGCCAGCAGTTTAGGGGGGGGGCTTAATGAAAAACTGTTTTTT	CASSLGGGLNEKLFF
TRBJ1-1	-	TRBV5-6	-	TGTGCCAGCAGCTTGTACTTCGTTGCTGAAGCTTTCTTT	CASSLYFVAEAFF
TRBJ2-7	-	TRBV29-1	-	TGCAGCGTACAAGGCCGGGACATCCACAAATCGCAGTACTTC	CSVQGRDIHKSQYF
TRBJ2-5	-	TRBV9	TRBD1	TGTGCCAGCAGCTCGACAGGGGGCGGGACGGAGACCCAGTACTTC	CASSSTGGGTETQYF
TRBJ2-1	-	TRBV7-3	-	TGTGCCAGCAGCATGAACGGGGAATCCTACAATGAGCAGTTCTTC	CASSMNGESYNEQFF
TRBJ2-7	few	TRBV30	-	TGTGCCTGGAGCCGAGGGGGAGGGGTCATCTACGAGCAGTACTTC	CAWSRGGGVIYEQYF
TRBJ2-1	-	TRBV7-2	-	TGTGCCAGCAGCCCCCAAAATGAGCAGTTCTTC	CASSPQNEQFF
TRBJ2-7	few	TRBV13	TRBD1	TGTGCCAGCAGCTTAGCTCGGGACAGTCTCTACGAGCAGTACTTC	CASSLARDSLYEQYF
TRBJ2-3	-	TRBV10-1	TRBD2	TGCGCCAGCAGTGAGACTAGCGGGGCAACAGATACGCAGTATTTT	CASSETSGATDTQYF
TRBJ1-2	-	TRBV5-1	-	TGCGCCAGCAGAGTGACGGCCGGGACACGGCCTGGCTACACCTTC	CASRVTAGTRPGYTF
TRBJ1-1	few	TRBV4-1	TRBD1	TGCGCCAGCAGCCAAGATGGGGGACAGGGTCTCACTGAAGCTTTCTTT	CASSQDGGQGLTEAFF
TRBJ2-2	-	TRBV7-3	-	TGTGCCAGCAGCTTAAGTCGGGGTGACACCGGGGAGCTGTTTTTT	CASSLSRGDTGELFF
TRBJ2-5	-	TRBV29-1	TRBD2	TGCAGCGCCTTAGCGGGGGGCCCCGAGACCCAGTACTTC	CSALAGGPETQYF
TRBJ2-2	-	TRBV28	TRBD1	TGTGCCAGCAGTTTAACGGGACAGGGTAACACCGGGGAGCTGTTTTTT	CASSLTGQGNTGELFF
TRBJ1-6	-	TRBV25-1	-	TGTGCCAGCAGTGGGGGGAATCGGGGGGATTCGTCCCTCCACTTT	CASSGGNRGDSSLHF